The clone carrying this T cell receptor (beta chain) was recorded many times. Deletions cut 0 bases from V and 7 bases from J, with 15 bases between. Germline V lookup: CDR1 LGHDT, CDR2 YNNKEL (reference sequence). The CDR3 totals 15 residues. The data originate from a study of spatial heterogeneity in lung cancer. The wider study: Available follow-up PBMC samples, collected a median of roughly 2 years post-resection, were sequenced.

Noted time point: blood at routine non-recurrence follow-up after resection. Individual TCR cDNA molecules each bore their own unique molecular identifier. TCRdb used MiXCR to reprocess the 5' RACE reads, holding one entry per CDR3 protein. The sample includes over 95,000 distinct CDR3 sequences, 10% to 13% of them seen just once. Specimen: PBMCs, collected at follow-up. The TCR originated in a female donor with early-stage non-small cell lung cancer. This rearrangement joins TRBV3-1 to TRBJ2-5; TRBD2 might be the D (5 bases). CDR3 in amino acids: CASSQDQWEFVTQYF. The CDR3 nucleotides read TGTGCCAGCAGCCAAGATCAGTGGGAGTTTGTGACCCAGTACTTC.